The rows below give T cell receptor beta chains drawn from one sample of a study of blood T cells in healthy people across ages. TCRdb recomputed calls from the 5' RACE reads with MiXCR, one row per CDR3 protein. The sample has hundreds of thousands of distinct CDR3 sequences; 49% are singletons. Specimen: blood. The receptor source for this set is a woman aged 55 to 70 in good health. The CDR3 runs from the conserved cysteine through the conserved F or W. D genes are given only for firm matches. The size of a clone is reported for some rows only, either as once, few or many, or as a class for expanded clones.

>TRBV6-5|TRBJ2-5|NA|TRBD1
CASSRGQQETRYF
TGTGCCAGCAGTAGGGGACAGCAAGAGACCCGGTACTTC
>TRBV7-2|TRBJ1-1|few|NA
CASSLGIFSNTEAFF
TGTGCCAGCAGCTTAGGTATATTTTCGAACACTGAAGCTTTCTTT
>TRBV27|TRBJ1-2|few|NA
CASSKGALDGYTF
TGTGCCAGCAGCAAAGGGGCGTTGGACGGCTACACCTTC
>TRBV6-1|TRBJ1-5|few|NA
CASSAQGYSNQPQHF
TGTGCCAGCAGTGCACAGGGCTATAGCAATCAGCCCCAGCATTTT
>TRBV30|TRBJ2-3|NA|TRBD2
CAWSGGLAGRTDTQYF
TGTGCCTGGAGTGGAGGACTAGCGGGGCGCACAGATACGCAGTATTTT
>TRBV6-2/TRBV6-3|TRBJ2-4|NA|NA
CASSYPPSGKNIQYF
TGTGCCAGCAGTTACCCTCCCAGCGGAAAAAACATTCAGTACTTC
>TRBV9|TRBJ2-7|NA|TRBD1
CASSAGTGNTYEQYF
TGTGCCAGCAGCGCTGGGACAGGGAATACCTACGAGCAGTACTTC
>TRBV11-2|TRBJ2-4|NA|NA
CASSPQAVSGKNIQYF
TGTGCCAGCAGCCCACAGGCGGTGAGTGGCAAAAACATTCAGTACTTC
>TRBV7-2|TRBJ2-1|NA|TRBD2
CASSSIQGLRSYNEQFF
TGTGCCAGCAGCTCGATTCAGGGACTAAGATCCTACAATGAGCAGTTCTTC
>TRBV29-1|TRBJ2-2|NA|NA
CSASGGPNTGELFF
TGCAGCGCCTCCGGCGGCCCGAACACCGGGGAGCTGTTTTTT
>TRBV2|TRBJ2-7|few|NA
CASSGRRLYEQYF
TGTGCCAGCAGCGGCAGGAGACTCTACGAGCAGTACTTC
>TRBV7-2|TRBJ2-7|few|NA
CASSLAPYPDEQYF
TGTGCCAGCAGCTTAGCCCCCTACCCTGACGAGCAGTACTTC
>TRBV3-1|TRBJ2-7|NA|NA
CASSQDHGYEQYF
TGTGCCAGCAGCCAAGATCACGGGTACGAGCAGTACTTC
>TRBV20-1|TRBJ2-1|NA|TRBD2
CSAAPTSGTRNEQFF
TGCAGTGCTGCTCCGACTAGCGGGACCCGGAATGAGCAGTTCTTC
>TRBV4-3|TRBJ2-5|few|NA
CASSQDGSETQYF
TGCGCCAGCAGCCAAGATGGCAGCGAGACCCAGTACTTC